This passage covers 11 T cell receptor beta chains from one sample sequenced in a study of T-cell memory formation after mild COVID-19. TCRdb itself ran the 5' RACE reads through MiXCR, one entry per CDR3 protein. The data show a few hundred thousand distinct CDR3 sequences, about 20% seen once. Sequences were obtained from PBMCs or a T cell subset sorted from them (not recorded which). Receptors were obtained from an adult woman who had mild COVID-19 (a few samples of this study predate the infection). Cell type and time point are not known.

The V and J genes are TRBV10-3 and TRBJ2-7, with 11 bases identical to TRBD1. Unmatched junction bases numbered 3, after V lost 0 bases and J lost 5 bases. Germline lookup yields CDR1 ENHRY and CDR2 SYGVKD. The CDR3 totals 15 residues. The DNA of the CDR3 is TGTGCCATCAGTGAGTCGAGGGACAGGGGGAACGAGCAGTACTTC. It translates to CAISESRDRGNEQYF.

In this sample, this clonotype turned up a few times. The J gene is TRBJ2-7, the V gene TRBV12-3 or TRBV12-4, with unresolved D. The CDR3 runs to 14 residues. Trimming took 4 bases from V and 0 from J, leaving 10 bases between them. The CDR3 DNA reads as TGTGCCAGCAGTTCATTAGAGAGCTCCTACGAGCAGTACTTC. Amino acid sequence: CASSSLESSYEQYF.

This clonotype was seen a few times. V and J are TRBV7-2 and TRBJ2-5; 9 bases are a match to TRBD2. Trimming cost V 5 bases and J 2 bases; bases outside gene matches: 6. CDR1 is SGHTA and CDR2 is FQGNSA in the germline V gene. The CDR3 runs to 15 residues. CDR3: CASSQTSGRQETQYF. CDR3 coding DNA: TGTGCCAGCAGCCAAACGAGCGGGAGGCAAGAGACCCAGTACTTC.

The chain joins TRBV5-4 to TRBJ1-2; 7 bases are a match to TRBD1. CDR3 length equals 12 residues. With 4 bases clipped from V and 8 bases from J, the junction kept 5 bases outside the gene matches. CDR1 is SGHNT and CDR2 is YYREEE in the germline V gene (reference sequence). The CDR3 protein is CASSPQGRGYTF. CDR3 bases: TGTGCCAGCAGCCCACAGGGGCGAGGCTACACCTTC.

The rearrangement joins TRBV7-9 to TRBJ1-3; 11 nucleotides agree with TRBD1. There are 16 residues in the CDR3. Trimming at V came to 5 bases and at J to 4 bases, leaving 7 bases not matched to a gene. Looked up from germline, CDR1 is SEHNR and CDR2 is FQNEAQ (reference sequence). CDR3 amino acids: CASSLRTGGRGNTIYF. The CDR3 DNA sequence: TGTGCCAGCAGCCTCCGGACAGGGGGCAGAGGAAACACCATATATTTT.

The J gene is TRBJ1-5, the V gene TRBV6-5; TRBD1 is a possible D gene (5 bases). V was clipped by 4 bases and J by 2 bases, with 12 bases between them. Germline-derived CDR1 and CDR2 are MNHEY and SVGAGI. This CDR3 is 15 amino acids long. Here the CDR3 DNA reads TGTGCCAGCAGTTTTTCAGGGAGAGGCAATCAGCCCCAGCATTTT. Protein: CASSFSGRGNQPQHF.

CDR3 sequence reads: CASRGTAHGYTF. CDR3 nucleotides: TGTGCCAGCAGAGGGACGGCCCATGGCTACACCTTC. V usage is TRBV12-3 or TRBV12-4 and J usage is TRBJ1-2; perhaps TRBD1 as D (5 bases). The CDR3 is made up of 12 amino acids. Trimming removed 6 bases from V and 6 bases from J, with 11 bases in between.

This chain joins TRBV5-1 and TRBJ2-3; TRBD1 matches at 7 bases. The CDR3 consists of 15 residues. The germline CDR1 and CDR2 sequences are SGHRS and YFSETQ. V gave up 4 bases and J gave up 2 bases; unmatched junction bases: 7. The CDR3 here is CASSPTTGPTDTQYF. DNA for the CDR3: TGCGCCAGCAGCCCGACGACAGGGCCCACAGATACGCAGTATTTT.

This clonotype was picked up a small number of times. The chain employs TRBV5-6 and TRBJ2-3; possibly TRBD2 for D (6 bases). V was clipped by 1 base and J by 0 bases, with 12 bases between them. Germline CDR1 reads SGHDT; CDR2 reads YYEEEE. The CDR3 covers 16 residues. The CDR3, as DNA: TGTGCCAGCAGCTTGACCGGCGGGGTGAGCACAGATACGCAGTATTTT. Protein: CASSLTGGVSTDTQYF.

This clonotype has ten or more counts. This chain joins TRBV7-2 and TRBJ2-1; D gene unclear. CDR1 and CDR2 from the germline V gene are SGHTA and FQGNSA. The CDR3 has 13 residues. V dropped 6 bases and J dropped 4 bases, with 10 bases sitting between them. The CDR3 nucleotides read TGTGCCAGCAGTGCTCAGAGATACAATGAGCAGTTCTTC. This translates into CASSAQRYNEQFF.

The chain employs TRBV4-1 and TRBJ2-1, with 7 bases aligning to TRBD2. V gave up 0 bases and J gave up 11 bases; unmatched junction bases: 10. CDR1 and CDR2 from the germline V gene are MGHRA and YSYEKL. The CDR3 contains 15 residues. CDR3 in DNA: TGCGCCAGCAGCCAAGAAGGGGCTAGCGGATATCAGCAGTTCTTC. It specifies CASSQEGASGYQQFF.